These 2 T cell receptor beta chains originate from one sample sequenced in a study of cytomegalovirus exposure and HLA in healthy donors (TCRdb year 2017). The library was produced with the immunoSEQ multiplex PCR assay. The multiplex PCR relied on a mix of 60 forward primers for TCR Vbeta segments and 13 reverse primers for TCR Jbeta segments. TCRdb carries this immuneACCESS record with in-frame sequences only. Its versions omit some clonotypes, under half of them owing to an unresolved V gene in the studies checked, with the rest unexplained. Here the sample has about 170,000 clones; approximately 71% occur a single time. The ten largest clonotypes hold 1.5% of the sample. Sequenced sample: PBMCs. Receptors originate from a girl between 10 and 17 years old in good health and CMV-seronegative.

The chain employs TRBV7-8 and TRBJ1-1; D possibly corresponds to TRBD1 (5 bases). This CDR3 contains 15 residues. V dropped 2 bases and J dropped 0 bases, with 10 bases sitting between them. CDR1 and CDR2 (germline): SGHVS, FQNEAQ. The CDR3 nucleotides read TGTGCCAGCAGCTTAAGGGGAAATATGAACACTGAAGCTTTCTTT. Amino acids: CASSLRGNMNTEAFF.

Notes on this clone: In the same sample, other DNA sequences code for this CDR3. CDR3 sequence: CASSLEGGGAFF. CDR3 DNA: TGCGCCAGCAGCTTGGAAGGGGGAGGGGCTTTCTTT. The V gene is TRBV5-1, the J gene TRBJ1-1; possible D gene TRBD1, 6 bases. CDR1 SGHRS and CDR2 YFSETQ come from the germline V gene. V dropped 0 bases and J dropped 11 bases, with 11 bases sitting between them. The CDR3 is 12 amino acids.